The TCR beta chain under discussion was sequenced for a study of CD8 T cells in ankylosing spondylitis. Study-wide results and caveats: Certain motif variants had earlier been reported in reactive arthritis synovial fluid and blood. Several highly homologous variants made up a TCR beta motif, and this motif appeared characteristic of ankylosing spondylitis blood.

Germline V gene data show CDR1 as MNHNS and CDR2 as SASEGT. This CDR3 is built from 16 residues. The ends were cut back, 5 bases at V and 1 base at J, with 14 bases in the middle. This clonotype was seen ten or more times. Antigen unknown. TCRdb reprocessed the 5' RACE reads with MiXCR, giving one entry per CDR3 protein. The sample comprises around 250,000 distinct CDR3 sequences, over 15% of which are singletons, and over 25% rests with the top ten. The chain recombines TRBV6-1 with TRBJ2-2, with a tentative D call TRBD1 (6 bases). This TCR derives from a male donor with ankylosing spondylitis or in good health (not recorded which). Material for sequencing was blood, either unsorted or a sorted T cell fraction (not recorded which). CDR3 bases: TGTGCCAGCAGTACGCCGCGGACAGAGAACACCGGGGAGCTGTTTTTT. This gives the protein CASSTPRTENTGELFF.